This T cell receptor beta chain derives from a study of radiotherapy plus CTLA-4 blockade in lung cancer. Study-level results: Some TCR clones had been derived from tumors. These clones expanded in peripheral blood after radiotherapy plus ipilimumab.

Sequenced by immunoSEQ multiplex PCR; TCRdb stores in-frame clones only, minus some. Among around 72,000 clones, roughly 78% were seen once, and the ten largest hold about 6.7%. Remarks on this clone: The antigen is undetermined.

It was focal radiation plus CTLA-4 blockade with ipilimumab that patients with chemo-refractory metastatic non-small-cell lung cancer received. J was trimmed by 5 bases and V by 2 bases; bases with no gene match: 11. Germline V CDR1 and CDR2: SQVTM, ANQGSEA. The CDR3 length is 16 residues. The chain has TRBV29-1 and TRBJ2-5, with TRBD2 matching over 10 bases. Here the sequenced sample was peripheral blood, taken from a patient treated with radiotherapy plus ipilimumab. The sequence was collected from a human donor with non-small cell lung cancer who had a complete response to radiotherapy plus ipilimumab. This CDR3 is CSVELPSGSSTETQYF. The DNA of the CDR3 is TGCAGCGTTGAACTGCCTAGCGGGAGCTCCACGGAGACCCAGTACTTC.